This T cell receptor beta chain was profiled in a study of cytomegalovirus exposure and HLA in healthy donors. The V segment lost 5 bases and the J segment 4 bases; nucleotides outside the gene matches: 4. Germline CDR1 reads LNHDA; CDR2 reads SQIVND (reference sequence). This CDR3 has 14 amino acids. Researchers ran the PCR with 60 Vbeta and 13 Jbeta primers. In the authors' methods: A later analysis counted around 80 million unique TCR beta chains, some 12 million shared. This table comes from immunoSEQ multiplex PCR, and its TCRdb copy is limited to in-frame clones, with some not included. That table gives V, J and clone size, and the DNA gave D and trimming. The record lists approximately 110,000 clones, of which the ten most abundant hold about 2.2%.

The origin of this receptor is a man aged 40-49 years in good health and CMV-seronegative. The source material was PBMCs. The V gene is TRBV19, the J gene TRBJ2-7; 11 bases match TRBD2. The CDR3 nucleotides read TGTGCCAGTAGTGCCGGGACTAGCGGATACGAGCAGTACTTC. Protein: CASSAGTSGYEQYF.